A selection of T cell receptor beta chains follows, all from one sample in a study of metastatic and nonmetastatic thyroid tumors. TCRdb re-called the PCR reads through MiXCR. The table records roughly 12,000 clones, 25% to 40% of them present only once. The sequenced material came from tumor tissue. These receptors all come from a female donor with papillary thyroid cancer or a benign thyroid nodule (not recorded which). Some clones in this sample may be carry-over from other donors' samples. CDR3s include the opening cysteine and the closing phenylalanine or tryptophan. A D gene is named only where the DNA matches it firmly. Not every row has a clone size; where given, it reads once, few, many or a size class.

TRBD1	TRBV2	TRBJ1-4	.	CASSPDRDHEKLFF	TGTGCCAGCAGCCCGGACAGGGATCACGAAAAACTGTTTTTT
.	TRBV29-1	TRBJ2-1	few	CSVEDPQRASYNEQFF	TGCAGCGTTGAAGATCCCCAGCGGGCCTCCTACAATGAGCAGTTCTTC
TRBD2	TRBV5-1	TRBJ2-2	.	CASSPDLAGTWELFF	TGCGCCAGCAGCCCGGACCTAGCGGGGACCTGGGAGTTGTTTTTT
TRBD1	TRBV10-2	TRBJ1-4	.	CASSEWDRATNEKLFF	TGCGCCAGCAGTGAGTGGGACAGGGCAACTAATGAAAAACTGTTTTTT
TRBD2	TRBV6-7	TRBJ2-7	.	CASSKQGSGRASLLDEQYF	TGTGCCAGCAGTAAACAGGGTAGCGGGAGGGCATCACTCCTGGACGAGCAGTACTTC
.	TRBV4-2	TRBJ2-3	many	CASRRGAGITDTQYF	TGTGCCAGCAGGAGGGGGGCAGGAATCACAGATACGCAGTATTTT
.	TRBV15	TRBJ2-7	hyperexpanded	CATSSSTARGSYEQYF	TGTGCCACCAGCAGCAGTACAGCGAGGGGCTCCTACGAGCAGTACTTC
TRBD2	TRBV11-1	TRBJ2-3	many	CASSQPNGGGGTDTQYF	TGTGCCAGCAGTCAACCCAATGGCGGGGGGGGAACAGATACGCAGTATTTT
TRBD1	TRBV25-1	TRBJ2-1	few	CASSANWDRGNEQFF	TGTGCCAGCAGTGCTAATTGGGACAGGGGGAATGAGCAGTTCTTC
.	TRBV12-3/TRBV12-4	TRBJ1-5	medium-sized	CASSFRGRNQPQHF	TGTGCCAGCAGTTTTCGGGGGCGCAATCAGCCCCAGCATTTT
.	TRBV20-1	TRBJ2-7	once	CSAVLHRSYEQYF	TGCAGCGCGGTACTACATCGCTCCTACGAGCAGTACTTC
.	TRBV6-2/TRBV6-3	TRBJ1-5	few	CASSVYSNQPQHF	TGTGCCAGCTCGGTGTATAGCAATCAGCCCCAGCATTTT
.	TRBV7-9	TRBJ2-3	medium-sized	CASSPGLSTDTQYF	TGTGCCAGCAGCCCCGGACTTAGCACAGATACGCAGTATTTT
.	TRBV6-9	TRBJ2-7	few	CSGGRSAGAQEQYF	TGTTCCGGAGGGAGAAGCGCGGGGGCTCAAGAGCAGTACTTC
.	TRBV6-1	TRBJ2-7	few	CASSKKRRGKSYEQYF	TGTGCCAGCAGTAAGAAACGACGGGGAAAGTCCTACGAGCAGTACTTC
.	TRBV2	TRBJ2-3	medium-sized	CASSESIGDTQYF	TGTGCCAGCAGTGAGTCTATCGGAGATACGCAGTATTTT
.	TRBV25-1	TRBJ1-6	medium-sized	CASSEYRWNSPLHF	TGTGCCAGCAGTGAGTACAGGTGGAATTCACCCCTCCACTTT
.	TRBV20-1	TRBJ2-2	.	CSVLKGNTGELFF	TGCAGTGTTCTCAAGGGGAACACCGGGGAGCTGTTTTTT
.	TRBV19	TRBJ1-1	.	CASSITGIMNTEAFF	TGTGCCAGTAGTATTACAGGGATAATGAACACTGAAGCTTTCTTT
TRBD1	TRBV20-1	TRBJ2-7	large	CSASDGTGSDEQYF	TGCAGTGCTAGTGACGGGACAGGGTCTGACGAGCAGTACTTC
TRBD2	TRBV11-2	TRBJ2-7	.	CASSLDWVGTSGYEQYF	TGTGCCAGCAGCTTAGATTGGGTTGGGACTAGCGGCTACGAGCAGTACTTC
.	TRBV6-1	TRBJ2-6	few	CASSRESGANVLTF	TGTGCCAGCAGTAGGGAGTCTGGGGCCAACGTCCTGACTTTC
.	TRBV2	TRBJ2-2	.	CSSSDVFTGELFF	TGTTCCAGCAGTGACGTTTTCACCGGGGAGCTGTTTTTT
.	TRBV10-3	TRBJ2-2	.	CAISEQDQPRADTGELFF	TGTGCCATCAGTGAGCAAGACCAACCCCGGGCCGACACCGGGGAGCTGTTTTTT
.	TRBV7-9	TRBJ1-2	.	CASSSSGANYGYTF	TGTGCCAGCAGCTCAAGCGGGGCTAACTATGGCTACACCTTC
.	TRBV12-3/TRBV12-4	TRBJ1-6	few	CASGNWDSPLHF	TGTGCCAGCGGAAATTGGGATTCACCCCTCCACTTT
TRBD1	TRBV6-1	TRBJ1-2	.	CASSEADGTGYGYTF	TGTGCCAGCAGTGAAGCGGACGGGACAGGGTATGGCTACACCTTC
.	TRBV20-1	TRBJ1-2	.	CSARVMAQAGANYGYTF	TGCAGTGCTAGAGTGATGGCCCAGGCAGGAGCTAACTATGGCTACACCTTC
.	TRBV27	TRBJ1-5	medium-sized	CASRGLSVSQDQPQHF	TGTGCCAGCAGGGGTCTTAGCGTGAGCCAAGATCAGCCCCAGCATTTT